The rows below give T cell receptor beta chains drawn from one sample of a study of vaccination and CD4 T cells after COVID-19. What these receptors recognize is not known. TCRdb independently ran MiXCR on the PCR reads; one entry per CDR3 protein. The repertoire holds some 7,000 distinct CDR3 sequences, with roughly a third as singletons. Sequencing was performed on CD4+ T cells from blood, cultured in vitro. Receptors originate from a human donor in good health. CDR3s leave out the opening cysteine and the closing phenylalanine or tryptophan.

>TRBV12-3/TRBV12-4
ASSLNGYEQY
>TRBV4-2
ASSQVWQGNSPLH
>TRBV4-2
ASSPRGRGEQETQY
>TRBV27
ASSSRLADTQY
>TRBV6-2/TRBV6-3
ASRQTGYTEAF
>TRBV6-4
ASSGLYEQY
>TRBV7-2
ASSPVRGVTQY
>TRBV15
ATSRDPGNTEAF
>TRBV2
ANRGGLDQPQH
>TRBV7-3
ASSLNGGETQY
>TRBV7-2
ASSFTVNTEAF
>TRBV19
ASSPPWGANTEAF
>TRBV12-3/TRBV12-4
ASSLRGDTQY
>TRBV20-1
SARDVGPANTGELF
>TRBV6-5
ASSSTGAYGYT
>TRBV19
ASSESERVTGELF
>TRBV25-1
ASRETGGYEQY
>TRBV20-1
SAIYDRPYGYT
>TRBV6-1
ASIGGYMNTEAF
>TRBV20-1
SAHRGADTQY